What follows is one T cell receptor (beta chain) and its context. No antigen is known for it. PCR employed 60 Vbeta and 13 Jbeta primers. The repertoire was sequenced with immunoSEQ multiplex PCR; TCRdb's copy has only in-frame clones and lacks some. This table holds 190,000 or so clones, about 80% found once. The V gene's germline CDR1 is SNHLY and CDR2 FYNNEI. This CDR3 comprises 16 residues. The ends were cut back, 2 bases at V and 3 bases at J, with 13 bases in the middle. This entry is derived from a study of cytomegalovirus exposure and HLA in healthy donors. Overall study results and limits: The authors judged a highly shared variant cluster likely a sequencing artifact. Earlier analysis yielded a pattern in which most TCR beta V segments were productive about 87% or about 30% of the time. 87-base-pair reads could not separate some V segments, including TRBV6-2 and TRBV6-3. Later, TCR association rates were found to vary by HLA locus, highest for DRB1 and lowest for HLA-C.

The receptor was derived from a boy between 10 and 17 years old in good health and CMV-seronegative. This chain connects TRBV2 to TRBJ1-4, with D maybe TRBD1 (6 bases). The sample comprised PBMCs. The CDR3 DNA reads TGTGCCAGCAGTGAAAGGGGGTTGGAGGCTAATGAAAAACTGTTTTTT. Translation: CASSERGLEANEKLFF.